This TCR beta chain was identified during a study of metastatic and nonmetastatic thyroid tumors (dated by TCRdb to the early 2020s). With regard to the full study: The researchers compared repertoires between peripheral blood samples and tumor or nodule tissue samples from patients with malignant or benign thyroid disease.

CDR1 is given as MNHEY and CDR2 as SVGAGI, both from the germline V gene. Taken from cysteine to phenylalanine, the CDR3 has 19 residues. The retained sequence is limited to the CDR3, 57 bases, with the frame set at the first base. The receptor library was made with PCR. The sequencing machine was an Illumina HiSeq 4000. The TCR beta-chain CDR3 region of each patient was profiled by high-throughput sequencing. Regarding the original processing steps: CDR3 differences across clinicopathological groups were used to build a classifier for discriminating distant-metastatic papillary thyroid cancer patients. The Shannon index was used to assess repertoire diversity, and the Morisita-Horn index was used to assess tumor-blood repertoire similarity. The public reads were reanalyzed by TCRdb: fastp trimming at Q25, MiXCR alignment, in-frame beta chains only. The V and J calls shown here were made by TCRdb, not taken from the authors' results. The sample yields tens of thousands of clones; less than 20% were counted once. Together, the top ten hold 9% to 10% of the sample.

About this clone: Which antigen it targets is not known. Its ends do not fully match the called genes, so a read error is possible.

Before undergoing thyroid surgery, none of the patients had been given any kind of treatment. Using T-cell receptor beta sequencing, the study looked back at clinical samples from patients collected from about 2011 to 2018. Overall study results and their limits: In both blood and tumor samples, TCR beta diversity was reported to be significantly higher in malignant tumors than in benign nodules.

The source is a female donor with papillary thyroid cancer or a benign thyroid nodule (not recorded which). Some clones in this sample may be carry-over from other donors' samples. The source material was tumor tissue. Recombination linked TRBV6-5 to TRBJ2-5; the D segment could be TRBD2, given 7 matching bases. The CDR3 sequence is CASSYSTGGLEGVQETQYF. The DNA sequence is TGTGCCAGCAGTTATTCTACCGGAGGACTAGAGGGGGTACAAGAGACACAGTACTTC.